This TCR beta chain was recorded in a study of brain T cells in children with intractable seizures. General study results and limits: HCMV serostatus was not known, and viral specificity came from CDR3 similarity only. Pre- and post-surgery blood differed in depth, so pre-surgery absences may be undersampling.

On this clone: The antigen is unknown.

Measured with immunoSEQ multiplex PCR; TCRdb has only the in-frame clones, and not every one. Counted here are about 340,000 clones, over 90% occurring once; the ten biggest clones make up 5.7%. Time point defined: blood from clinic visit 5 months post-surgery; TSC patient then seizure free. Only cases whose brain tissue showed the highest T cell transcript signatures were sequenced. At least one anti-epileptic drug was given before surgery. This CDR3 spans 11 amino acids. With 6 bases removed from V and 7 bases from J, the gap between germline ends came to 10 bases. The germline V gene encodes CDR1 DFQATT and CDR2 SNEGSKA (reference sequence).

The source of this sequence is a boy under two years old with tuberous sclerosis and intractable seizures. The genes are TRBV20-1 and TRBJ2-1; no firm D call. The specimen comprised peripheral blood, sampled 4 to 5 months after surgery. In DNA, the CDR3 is TGCAGTGCCGAGACCGGGAATGAGCAGTTCTTC. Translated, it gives CSAETGNEQFF.